The next 26 T cell receptor beta chains were all read from a single sample in a study of control samples from healthy donors and cancer patients. TCRdb's copy holds only in-frame clones and misses some; the assay was immunoSEQ multiplex PCR. The sample lists around 7,800 clones; more than 70% were seen once. The sample comprised PBMCs. These receptors came from a man in his 70s with lung cancer.

This clone has just a few counts. CDR3 coding DNA: TGTGCCAGCAGCTTATTGGCGTCCTACGAGCAGTACTTC. This gives the protein CASSLLASYEQYF. The chain uses TRBV7-2 and TRBJ2-7; the D is unclear. Per the germline V gene, CDR1 is SGHTA and CDR2 is FQGNSA. Trimming took off 2 bases at V and 1 base at J, with 6 bases between the two ends. CDR3 length equals 13 residues.

This clone was seen once. The chain joins TRBV6-5 to TRBJ2-2, with 8 nucleotides matching TRBD2. The CDR3 runs to 15 residues. V gave up 1 base and J gave up 6 bases; unmatched junction bases: 4. Germline lookup yields CDR1 MNHEY and CDR2 SVGAGI. The CDR3 loop reads CASSYFSGSPGELFF. DNA of the CDR3: TGTGCCAGCAGTTACTTCAGCGGGAGCCCCGGGGAGCTGTTTTTT.

Only a few counts were recorded for this clone. The chain has TRBV30 and TRBJ1-3, with TRBD1 as a possible D gene (6 bases). The CDR3 is 19 residues long. Germline V gene lookup returns CDR1 GTSNPN and CDR2 SVGIG (reference sequence). V dropped 1 base and J dropped 1 base, with 23 bases sitting between them. In nucleotides, the CDR3 is TGTGCCTGGAGTGGGACCGGGACACACGGAGGGGATTCTGGAAACACCATATATTTT. This gives the protein CAWSGTGTHGGDSGNTIYF.

The count of this clone is one. This rearrangement joins TRBV6-2 or TRBV6-3 to TRBJ2-7; TRBD2 matches at 13 bases. The V and J ends lost 4 bases and 0 bases, in that order; junction bases with no gene match: 0. Germline V gene lookup returns CDR1 MNHEY and CDR2 SVGEGT. The CDR3 runs to 15 residues. The DNA for the CDR3 is TGTGCCAGCAGTTGGACTAGCGGGAGCTCCTACGAGCAGTACTTC. Protein sequence: CASSWTSGSSYEQYF.

The chain recombines TRBV3-1 (or the pseudogene TRBV3-2) with TRBJ2-5; no firm D call. V was cut by 3 bases and J by 1 base, with 6 bases left in between. Germline V gene lookup returns CDR1 LGHDT and CDR2 YNNKEL (reference sequence). This CDR3 is built from 13 residues. The CDR3 region has the DNA TGTGCCAGCAGCCACCTCGTCCAAGAGACCCAGTACTTC. The encoded protein is CASSHLVQETQYF.

The V call is TRBV7-2, the J call TRBJ2-2, with D perhaps matching TRBD1 or TRBD2 (5 bases each). V was pared by 6 bases and J by 5 bases, with 16 bases between. The CDR3 sequence is 15 residues long. CDR1 SGHTA and CDR2 FQGNSA come from the germline V gene. The CDR3 DNA reads TGTGCCAGCAGGACCGGGACCCCCGCGACCGGGGAGCTGTTTTTT. Protein product: CASRTGTPATGELFF.

CDR3 amino acids: CASSPTARVAAAYNEQFF. CDR3 in DNA: TGTGCCAGCAGTCCAACCGCCAGGGTGGCGGCCGCCTACAATGAGCAGTTCTTC. The V call is TRBV28, the J call TRBJ2-1; possibly TRBD1 for D (5 bases). Germline V gene lookup returns CDR1 MDHEN and CDR2 SYDVKM. The V and J ends lost 5 bases and 2 bases respectively, with 22 bases between them. The CDR3 spans 18 residues. The full variable domain, with the rest looked up from reference TRBV28 and TRBJ2-1, is DVKVTQSSRYLVKRTGEKVFLECVQDMDHENMFWYRQDPGLGLRLIYFSYDVKMKEKGDIPEGYSVSREKKERFSLILESASTNQTSMYLCASSPTARVAAAYNEQFFGPGTRLTVL.

The gene calls are TRBV12-5 and TRBJ2-2, with 8 bases fitting TRBD1. Germline V gene lookup returns CDR1 LGHNT and CDR2 FRNRAP. The CDR3 extends over 15 amino acids. Trimming at V came to 1 base and at J to 6 bases, leaving 4 bases not matched to a gene. This CDR3 is CASGLADRDAGELFF. For the CDR3, the DNA is TGTGCTAGTGGTTTGGCGGACAGGGACGCCGGGGAGCTGTTTTTT.

The chain uses TRBV7-2 and TRBJ2-1, with 11 bases lining up with TRBD1. V was clipped by 0 bases and J by 4 bases; unmatched bases: 8. There are 18 residues in the CDR3. Germline lookup yields CDR1 SGHTA and CDR2 FQGNSA. The CDR3 region is CASSLAGQGGPTYNEQFF. Written as DNA, the CDR3 is TGTGCCAGCAGCTTAGCGGGACAGGGGGGACCGACGTACAATGAGCAGTTCTTC.

The chain has TRBV30 and TRBJ2-3; 9 nucleotides match TRBD1. Trimming at V came to 7 bases and at J to 2 bases, leaving 4 bases not matched to a gene. The germline CDR1 and CDR2 sequences are GTSNPN and SVGIG (reference sequence). The CDR3 totals 13 residues. Here the CDR3 reads CAFRDRDTDTQYF. In DNA, the CDR3 is TGTGCCTTTCGGGACAGGGACACAGATACGCAGTATTTT. The complete variable domain, with remaining parts taken from reference TRBV30 and TRBJ2-3, reads SQTIHQWPATLVQPVGSPLSLECTVEGTSNPNLYWYRQAAGRGLQLLFYSVGIGQISSEVPQNLSASRPQDRQFILSSKKLLLSDSGFYLCAFRDRDTDTQYFGPGTRLTVL.

The chain couples TRBV29-1 to TRBJ2-7; unclear D gene. CDR3 length equals 12 residues. Germline CDR1 SQVTM, CDR2 ANQGSEA. Trimming shortened V by 0 bases and J by 3 bases, and 6 bases separated the two germline ends. The CDR3 nucleotides are TGCAGCGTTGAAGAGGCTGGCTACGAGCAGTACTTC. Translated, it gives CSVEEAGYEQYF.

The chain carries TRBV4-3 and TRBJ2-1; 12 bases match TRBD2. CDR1 LGHNA and CDR2 YSLEER come from the germline V gene. V shed 3 bases and J 5 bases; nucleotides not matched to a gene: 14. This CDR3 contains 19 residues. CDR3 DNA: TGCGCCAGCAGCCAGTCCTCTAGCGGGAGGGCCTTAAGAAACAATGAGCAGTTCTTC. Protein: CASSQSSSGRALRNNEQFF.

This clone was recorded a few times. The chain has TRBV5-6 and TRBJ1-5; the D gene is possibly TRBD1 (5 bases). The V gene's germline CDR1 is SGHDT and CDR2 YYEEEE. V was trimmed by 2 bases and J by 2 bases, leaving 14 bases between them. The CDR3 runs 16 residues. DNA for the CDR3: TGTGCCAGCAGCTTTACTGGGGGTCAGGGCAATCAGCCCCAGCATTTT. Protein: CASSFTGGQGNQPQHF. Full variable domain (remainder filled in from reference TRBV5-6 and TRBJ1-5): DAGVTQSPTHLIKTRGQQVTLRCSPKSGHDTVSWYQQALGQGPQFIFQYYEEEERQRGNFPDRFSGHQFPNYSSELNVNALLLGDSALYLCASSFTGGQGNQPQHFGDGTRLSIL.

This clone was counted between two and nine times. The chain joins TRBV5-6 to TRBJ2-1; D might be TRBD2 (6 bases). The germline V gene encodes CDR1 SGHDT and CDR2 YYEEEE. V lost 4 bases and J lost 9, with 17 bases in between. CDR3 length: 14 amino acids. In DNA, the CDR3 is TGTGCCAGCAGCCCCGGGGCGGGAACAGTTGAGCAGTTCTTC. Its protein is CASSPGAGTVEQFF.

The chain employs TRBV11-3 and TRBJ2-1; TRBD2 matches at 13 bases. Trimming cost V 5 bases and J 5 bases; bases outside gene matches: 6. Germline loops: CDR1 SGHNT, CDR2 YENEEA. The CDR3 covers 16 residues. The CDR3 coding sequence is TGTGCCAGCAGCAGGGGGACTAGCGGGATCGACAATGAGCAGTTCTTC. Protein sequence: CASSRGTSGIDNEQFF.

This sequence joins TRBV15 and TRBJ2-5, with D perhaps TRBD2 (5 bases). The CDR3 sequence is 13 residues long. In germline, CDR1 is LNHNV, CDR2 YYDKDF (reference sequence). V shed 5 bases and J shed 4 bases, with 11 bases lying between them. This CDR3 is CATSGNLAETQYF. CDR3 nucleotides: TGTGCCACCAGCGGAAACCTAGCAGAGACCCAGTACTTC.

The chain combines TRBV7-2 with TRBJ2-3; no clear D. CDR1 and CDR2 (germline): SGHTA, FQGNSA. V was cut by 1 base and J by 0 bases, with 8 bases left in between. The CDR3 sequence is 15 residues long. CDR3 residues: CASSLGGRSTDTQYF. The CDR3 DNA reads TGTGCCAGCAGCTTAGGCGGCAGGAGCACAGATACGCAGTATTTT.

Only a few counts were recorded for this clone. The V call is TRBV9, the J call TRBJ2-7; 9 nucleotides agree with TRBD1. J lost 7 bases, V lost 3 bases, and 8 bases had no gene match. CDR1 SGDLS and CDR2 YYNGEE come from the germline V gene. The CDR3 has 14 amino acids. CDR3 protein: CASSAGTGIKEQYF. CDR3 DNA: TGTGCCAGCAGCGCTGGGACAGGGATTAAGGAGCAGTACTTC.

The chain employs TRBV5-1 and TRBJ2-7, with 9 bases matching TRBD2. This CDR3 is 15 amino acids long. Per the germline V gene, CDR1 is SGHRS and CDR2 is YFSETQ. After removal of 5 bases from V and 2 bases from J, the junction contained 8 bases not matched to a gene. The chain's CDR3 is CASRKTSGSTYEQYF. DNA for the CDR3: TGCGCCAGCAGGAAAACTAGCGGGTCAACCTACGAGCAGTACTTC.

This chain connects TRBV7-9 to TRBJ2-7, with TRBD2 matching 11 bases. Losses at the gene ends were 5 bases for V and 0 bases for J; bases not matched to a gene: 9. CDR1 is SEHNR and CDR2 is FQNEAQ in the germline V gene (reference sequence). This CDR3 is 17 amino acids long. CDR3 DNA: TGTGCCAGCAGCCGACACGCTAGCGGGAGGACCTCCTACGAGCAGTACTTC. It is translated as CASSRHASGRTSYEQYF.

V usage is TRBV10-3 and J usage is TRBJ2-1, with 13 bases that match TRBD2. The V gene's germline CDR1 is ENHRY and CDR2 SYGVKD. The trim removed 6 bases at V and 0 bases at J, leaving 14 bases unmatched. This CDR3 spans 20 amino acids. CDR3: CAIRTGTSGIRVSSYNEQFF. The CDR3 DNA sequence: TGTGCCATCAGGACCGGGACTAGCGGGATTAGGGTAAGCTCCTACAATGAGCAGTTCTTC.

This sequence joins TRBV10-2 and TRBJ2-7; D possibly corresponds to TRBD1 (6 bases). V was clipped by 5 bases and J by 6 bases, with 14 bases between them. From germline, CDR1 is WSHSY and CDR2 SAAADI. The length of the CDR3 is 13 residues. CDR3 in amino acids: CASSSQGLGEQYF. The CDR3 DNA reads as TGCGCCAGCAGTTCACAGGGTTTGGGCGAGCAGTACTTC.

The J gene is TRBJ2-7, the V gene TRBV6-1, with D perhaps matching TRBD1 (6 bases). The germline CDR1 and CDR2 sequences are MNHNS and SASEGT. This CDR3 comprises 15 residues. Between the trimmed V and J ends, which lost 0 bases and 3 bases, there was a span of 12 bases. As DNA, the CDR3 is TGTGCCAGCAGTGAAGCAGGGGGTAGGATCTACGAGCAGTACTTC. This gives the protein CASSEAGGRIYEQYF.

In its sample, this clone is medium-sized (0.01 to 0.1%). This chain joins TRBV9 and TRBJ1-3; unclear D gene. Trimming took off 1 base at V and 2 bases at J, with 7 bases between the two ends. This CDR3 comprises 14 residues. From germline, CDR1 is SGDLS and CDR2 YYNGEE. The CDR3 reads CASSVKGTGNTIYF. In DNA, the CDR3 is TGTGCCAGCAGCGTAAAAGGAACTGGAAACACCATATATTTT.

The chain has TRBV11-2 and TRBJ2-7; D unresolved. CDR1 and CDR2 (germline): SGHAT, FQNNGV. V was pared by 5 bases and J by 1 base, with 21 bases between. The length of the CDR3 is 17 residues. CDR3 amino acids: CASSQELGSGPSYEQYF. CDR3 DNA sequence: TGTGCCAGCAGCCAAGAGTTAGGATCGGGTCCGTCCTACGAGCAGTACTTC. Together with reference TRBV11-2 and TRBJ2-7, the CDR3 gives the full variable domain: EAGVAQSPRYKIIEKRQSVAFWCNPISGHATLYWYQQILGQGPKLLIQFQNNGVVDDSQLPKDRFSAERLKGVDSTLKIQPAKLEDSAVYLCASSQELGSGPSYEQYFGPGTRLTVT.

The genes are TRBV5-5 and TRBJ1-5, with TRBD1 matching 8 bases. This CDR3 comprises 15 residues. The V gene end was trimmed by 3 bases and the J gene end by 4 bases; junction bases not matched to a gene: 6. Germline loops: CDR1 SGHKS, CDR2 YYEKEE (reference sequence). The CDR3 DNA follows: TGTGCCAGCAGCTACCTGACAGGGGTAAATCAGCCCCAGCATTTT. Amino acids: CASSYLTGVNQPQHF.